This T cell receptor (beta chain) was sequenced for a study of prognosis after radiotherapy for stage I lung cancer. Starting from genomic DNA, TCR beta CDR3 was amplified through two-round multiplex PCR. Primers (each specific to one TRBV or TRBJ gene) were used in first-round PCR. Using its own MiXCR run on the multiplex PCR reads, TCRdb lists one record per CDR3 protein. This sample has some 34,000 distinct CDR3 sequences; under 35% occur once, and the top ten carry around a sixth. At least ten counts were recorded for this clonotype. Trimming took 0 bases from V and 2 from J; bases not matched to a gene: 2. The CDR3 covers 16 residues. Germline loops: CDR1 MNHEY, CDR2 SVGEGT.

This sequence joins TRBV6-2 or TRBV6-3 and TRBJ2-5; 11 nucleotides line up with TRBD1. This clonotype was obtained from a donor at least 50 years old with non-small cell lung cancer. This specimen consisted of PBMCs, obtained before or after stereotactic body radiation therapy (not recorded which). This CDR3 reads CASSYSGQGVQETQYF. CDR3 bases: TGTGCCAGCAGTTACTCGGGACAGGGGGTACAAGAGACCCAGTACTTC.